Listed here are 5 T cell receptor beta chains from one sample, sequenced in a study of cytomegalovirus exposure and HLA in healthy donors. With 60 Vbeta and 13 Jbeta primers, the PCR was carried out. Sequencing was performed with immunoSEQ multiplex PCR; in TCRdb, only in-frame clones are kept and a portion is missing. The sample holds more than 90,000 clones, approximately 70% seen once. Sequenced input: PBMCs. Receptor source: a man aged 45 to 65 in good health and CMV-seronegative.

The chain uses TRBV27 and TRBJ2-1; 10 bases are a match to TRBD2. CDR1 and CDR2 from the germline V gene are MNHEY and SMNVEV (reference sequence). The junction had 12 bases not matched to a gene; V was cut back by 2 bases and J by 8 bases. The CDR3 totals 17 residues. For the CDR3, the DNA is TGTGCCAGCAGTTTAAGGCTAGCGGGAGATATGGGAGATGAGCAGTTCTTC. Its translation: CASSLRLAGDMGDEQFF.

This chain joins TRBV6-6 and TRBJ1-2, with a possible D match to TRBD1 (6 bases). The V and J ends lost 2 bases and 5 bases respectively, with 15 bases between them. Germline V gene data show CDR1 as MNHNY and CDR2 as SVGAGI (reference sequence). There are 15 residues in the CDR3. The CDR3 region is CASSYRGTPGYGYTF. DNA for the CDR3: TGTGCCAGCAGTTACCGAGGGACACCCGGGTATGGCTACACCTTC.

CDR3 amino acids: CASSQVMAGGGDTQYF. The DNA for the CDR3 is TGCGCCAGCAGCCAAGTAATGGCGGGAGGAGGGGATACGCAGTATTTT. The genes are TRBV4-1 and TRBJ2-3; 8 bases map to TRBD2. The CDR3 consists of 16 residues. In germline, CDR1 is MGHRA, CDR2 YSYEKL. The ends lost 1 base at V and 6 bases at J; junction bases unmatched: 9.

The J gene is TRBJ1-1, the V gene TRBV30, with D uncertain. Germline V CDR1 and CDR2: GTSNPN, SVGIG (reference sequence). Trimming stripped 0 bases from V and 1 base from J, with 6 bases between. The CDR3 totals 13 residues. CDR3 DNA sequence: TGTGCCTGGAGTGTACTAAAGAACACTGAAGCTTTCTTT. Amino acid sequence: CAWSVLKNTEAFF.

The chain joins TRBV5-1 to TRBJ1-2; possible D gene TRBD1, 6 bases. The V end lost 0 bases, the J end lost 8 bases, and 20 bases lay between the germline ends. This CDR3 has 16 residues. From germline, CDR1 is SGHRS and CDR2 YFSETQ. The CDR3 nucleotides are TGCGCCAGCAGCTTGGCCCAGGACGGGGGGCTTCGGGGCTACACCTTC. It yields the protein CASSLAQDGGLRGYTF.